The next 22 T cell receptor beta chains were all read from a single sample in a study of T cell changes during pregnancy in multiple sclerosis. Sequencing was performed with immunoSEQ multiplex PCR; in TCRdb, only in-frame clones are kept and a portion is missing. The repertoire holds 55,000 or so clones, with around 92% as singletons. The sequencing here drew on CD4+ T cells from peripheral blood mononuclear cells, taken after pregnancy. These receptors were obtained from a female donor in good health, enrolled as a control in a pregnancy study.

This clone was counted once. This CDR3 is CASSLDITDTQYF. For the CDR3, the DNA is TGTGCCAGCAGCTTAGATATCACAGATACGCAGTATTTT. The chain links TRBV11-2 to TRBJ2-3; unclear D gene. CDR1 and CDR2 (germline): SGHAT, FQNNGV. V shed 0 bases and J shed 2 bases, with 3 bases lying between them. There are 13 residues in the CDR3. Combining the CDR3 with reference TRBV11-2 and TRBJ2-3 gives the whole variable domain EAGVAQSPRYKIIEKRQSVAFWCNPISGHATLYWYQQILGQGPKLLIQFQNNGVVDDSQLPKDRFSAERLKGVDSTLKIQPAKLEDSAVYLCASSLDITDTQYFGPGTRLTVL.

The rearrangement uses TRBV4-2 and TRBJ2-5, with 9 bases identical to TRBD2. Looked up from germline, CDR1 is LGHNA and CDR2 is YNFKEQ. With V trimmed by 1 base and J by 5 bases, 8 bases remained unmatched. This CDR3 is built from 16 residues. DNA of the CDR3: TGTGCCAGCAGCCAAGGGTGGCGGGGGGGAAGTGAGACCCAGTACTTC. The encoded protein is CASSQGWRGGSETQYF.

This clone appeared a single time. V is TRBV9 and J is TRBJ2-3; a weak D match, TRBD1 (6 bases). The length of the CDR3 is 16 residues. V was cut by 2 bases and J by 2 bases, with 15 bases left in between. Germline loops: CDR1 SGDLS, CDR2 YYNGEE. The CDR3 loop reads CASSVPGQSLTDTQYF. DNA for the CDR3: TGTGCCAGCAGCGTCCCAGGACAGAGCCTCACAGATACGCAGTATTTT.

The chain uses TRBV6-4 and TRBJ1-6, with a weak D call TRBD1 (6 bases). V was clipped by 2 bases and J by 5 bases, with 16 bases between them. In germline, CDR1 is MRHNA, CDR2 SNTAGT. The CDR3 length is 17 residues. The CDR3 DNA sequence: TGTGCCAGCAGTGACCCCGTACCGGGACATAATAATTCACCCCTCCACTTT. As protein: CASSDPVPGHNNSPLHF.

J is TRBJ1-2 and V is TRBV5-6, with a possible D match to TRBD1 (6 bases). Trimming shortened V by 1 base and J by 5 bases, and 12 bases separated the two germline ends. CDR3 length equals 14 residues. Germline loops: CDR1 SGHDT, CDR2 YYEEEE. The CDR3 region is CASSLIGGSYGYTF. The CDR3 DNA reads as TGTGCCAGCAGCTTGATAGGGGGTTCTTATGGCTACACCTTC.

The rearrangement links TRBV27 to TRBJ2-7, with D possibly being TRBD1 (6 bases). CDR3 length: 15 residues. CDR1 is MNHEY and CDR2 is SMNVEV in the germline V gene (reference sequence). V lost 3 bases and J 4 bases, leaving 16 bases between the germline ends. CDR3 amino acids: CASSFSQGKTYEQYF. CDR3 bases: TGTGCCAGCAGTTTTTCCCAGGGGAAGACTTACGAGCAGTACTTC.

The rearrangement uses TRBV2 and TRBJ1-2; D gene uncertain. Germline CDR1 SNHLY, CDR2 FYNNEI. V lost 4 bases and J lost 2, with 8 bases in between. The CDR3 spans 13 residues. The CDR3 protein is CASSAGLNYGYTF. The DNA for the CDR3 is TGTGCCAGCAGTGCGGGGTTGAACTATGGCTACACCTTC.

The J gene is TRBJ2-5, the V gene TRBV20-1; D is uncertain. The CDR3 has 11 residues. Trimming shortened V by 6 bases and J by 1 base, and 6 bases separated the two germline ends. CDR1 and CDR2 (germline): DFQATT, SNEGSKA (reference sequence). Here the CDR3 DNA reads TGCAGTGCCCGTCCCCAAGAGACCCAGTACTTC. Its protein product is CSARPQETQYF.

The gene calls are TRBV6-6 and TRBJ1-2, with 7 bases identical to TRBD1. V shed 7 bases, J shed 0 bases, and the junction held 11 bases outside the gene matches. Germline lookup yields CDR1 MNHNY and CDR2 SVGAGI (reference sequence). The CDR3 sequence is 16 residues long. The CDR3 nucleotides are TGTGCCAGCACCATCTCGAGGGGGCAGTCTAACTATGGCTACACCTTC. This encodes CASTISRGQSNYGYTF.

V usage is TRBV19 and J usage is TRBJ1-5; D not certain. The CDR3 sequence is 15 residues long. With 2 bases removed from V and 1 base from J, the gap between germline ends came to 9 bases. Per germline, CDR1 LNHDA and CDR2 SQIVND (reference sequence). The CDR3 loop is CASSILGSSNQPQHF. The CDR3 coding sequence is TGTGCCAGTAGTATACTGGGCTCGAGCAATCAGCCCCAGCATTTT.

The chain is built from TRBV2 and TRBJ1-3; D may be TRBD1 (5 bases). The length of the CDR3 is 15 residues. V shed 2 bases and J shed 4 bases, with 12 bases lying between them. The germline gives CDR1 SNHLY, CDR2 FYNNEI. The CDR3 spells CASSEQGLGGNTIYF. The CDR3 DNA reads TGTGCCAGCAGTGAACAGGGCCTGGGGGGAAACACCATATATTTT.

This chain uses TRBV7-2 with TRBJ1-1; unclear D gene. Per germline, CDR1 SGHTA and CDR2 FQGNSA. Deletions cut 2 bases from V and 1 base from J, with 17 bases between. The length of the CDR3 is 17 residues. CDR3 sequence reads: CASSLIVGRLQNTEAFF. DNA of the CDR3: TGTGCCAGCAGCTTAATAGTGGGCAGACTACAGAACACTGAAGCTTTCTTT. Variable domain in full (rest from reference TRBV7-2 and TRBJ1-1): GAGVSQSPSNKVTEKGKDVELRCDPISGHTALYWYRQSLGQGLEFLIYFQGNSAPDKSGLPSDRFSAERTGGSVSTLTIQRTQQEDSAVYLCASSLIVGRLQNTEAFFGQGTRLTVV.

CDR3 DNA: TGTGCCAGCAGCGCAAGACAGGCCGTGAATGAGCAGTTCTTC. This translates into CASSARQAVNEQFF. This sequence joins TRBV7-2 and TRBJ2-1, with D maybe TRBD1 (6 bases). Trimming cost V 5 bases and J 7 bases, with 15 bases left between them. This CDR3 has 14 amino acids. From germline, CDR1 is SGHTA and CDR2 FQGNSA.

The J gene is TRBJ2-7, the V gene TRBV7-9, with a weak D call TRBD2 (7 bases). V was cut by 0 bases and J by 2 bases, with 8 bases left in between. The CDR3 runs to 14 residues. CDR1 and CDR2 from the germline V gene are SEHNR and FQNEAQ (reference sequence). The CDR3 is CASSLAGGPYEQYF. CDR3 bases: TGTGCCAGCAGCTTAGCGGGGGGGCCCTACGAGCAGTACTTC.

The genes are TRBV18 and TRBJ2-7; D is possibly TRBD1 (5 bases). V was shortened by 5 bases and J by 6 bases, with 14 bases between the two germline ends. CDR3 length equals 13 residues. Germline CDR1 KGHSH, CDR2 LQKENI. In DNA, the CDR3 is TGTGCCAGCTCAGACGAACAGGTTGGCGAGCAGTACTTC. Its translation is CASSDEQVGEQYF. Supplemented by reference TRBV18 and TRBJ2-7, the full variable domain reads NAGVMQNPRHLVRRRGQEARLRCSPMKGHSHVYWYRQLPEEGLKFMVYLQKENIIDESGMPKERFSAEFPKEGPSILRIQQVVRGDSAAYFCASSDEQVGEQYFGPGTRLTVT.

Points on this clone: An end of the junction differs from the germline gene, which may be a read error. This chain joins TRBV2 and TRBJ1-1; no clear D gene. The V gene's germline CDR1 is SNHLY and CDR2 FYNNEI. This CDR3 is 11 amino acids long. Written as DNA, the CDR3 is TGTGCCAGCAGTGAGAACACCGAAGCTTTCTTT. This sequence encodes CASSENTEAFF.

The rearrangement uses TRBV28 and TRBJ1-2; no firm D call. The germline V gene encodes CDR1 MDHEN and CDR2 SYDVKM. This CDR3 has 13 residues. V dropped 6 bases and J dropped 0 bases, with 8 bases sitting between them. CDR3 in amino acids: CASRRDPNYGYTF. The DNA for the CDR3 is TGTGCCAGCAGACGGGATCCTAACTATGGCTACACCTTC.

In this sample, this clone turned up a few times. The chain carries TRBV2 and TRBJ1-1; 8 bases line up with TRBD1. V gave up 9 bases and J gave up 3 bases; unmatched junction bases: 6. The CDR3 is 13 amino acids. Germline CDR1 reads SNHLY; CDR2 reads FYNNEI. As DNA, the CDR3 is TGTGCCAGTTCGGGACAGGCCTACACTGAAGCTTTCTTT. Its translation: CASSGQAYTEAFF.

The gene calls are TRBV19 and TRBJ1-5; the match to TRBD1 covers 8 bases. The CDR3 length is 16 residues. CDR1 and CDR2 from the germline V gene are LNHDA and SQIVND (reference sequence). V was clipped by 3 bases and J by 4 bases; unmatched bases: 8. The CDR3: CASSMPGTGMNQPQHF. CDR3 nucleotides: TGTGCCAGTAGTATGCCCGGGACAGGAATGAATCAGCCCCAGCATTTT.

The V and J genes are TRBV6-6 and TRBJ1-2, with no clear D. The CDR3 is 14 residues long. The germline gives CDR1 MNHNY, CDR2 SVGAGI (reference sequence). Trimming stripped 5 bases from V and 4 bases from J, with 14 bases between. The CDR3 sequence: CASSPASGSYGYTF. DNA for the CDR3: TGTGCCAGCAGTCCCGCCTCAGGTTCCTATGGCTACACCTTC.

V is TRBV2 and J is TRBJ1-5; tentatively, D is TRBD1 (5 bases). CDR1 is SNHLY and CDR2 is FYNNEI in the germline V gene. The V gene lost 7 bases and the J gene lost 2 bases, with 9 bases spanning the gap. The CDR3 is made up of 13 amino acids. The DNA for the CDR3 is TGTGCCAGCAAGGGGTCACGCAATCAGCCCCAGCATTTT. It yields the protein CASKGSRNQPQHF.

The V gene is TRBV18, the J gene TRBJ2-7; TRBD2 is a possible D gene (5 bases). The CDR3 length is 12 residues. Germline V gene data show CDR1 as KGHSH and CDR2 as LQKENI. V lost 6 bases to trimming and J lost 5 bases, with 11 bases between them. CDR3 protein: CASSQHGDEQYF. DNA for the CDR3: TGTGCCAGCTCCCAACACGGGGACGAGCAGTACTTC.